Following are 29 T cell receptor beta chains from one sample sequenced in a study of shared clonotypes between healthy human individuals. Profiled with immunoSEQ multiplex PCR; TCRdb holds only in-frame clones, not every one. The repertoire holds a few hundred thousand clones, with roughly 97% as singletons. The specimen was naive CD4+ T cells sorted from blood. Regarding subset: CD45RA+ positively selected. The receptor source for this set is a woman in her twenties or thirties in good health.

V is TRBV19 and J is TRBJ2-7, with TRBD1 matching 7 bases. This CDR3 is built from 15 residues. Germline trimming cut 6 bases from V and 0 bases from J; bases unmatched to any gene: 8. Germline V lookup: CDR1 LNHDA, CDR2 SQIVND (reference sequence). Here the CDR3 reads CASSGLQGDSYEQYF. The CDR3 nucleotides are TGTGCCAGTAGCGGCCTGCAGGGGGACTCCTACGAGCAGTACTTC.

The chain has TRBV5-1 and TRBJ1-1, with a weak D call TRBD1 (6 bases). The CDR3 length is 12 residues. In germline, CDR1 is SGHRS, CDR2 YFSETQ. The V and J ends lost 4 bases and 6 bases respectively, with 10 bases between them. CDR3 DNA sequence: TGCGCCAGCAGCGAGGGGGACGCTGAAGCTTTCTTT. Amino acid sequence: CASSEGDAEAFF.

CDR3 protein: CASGRTSGRFEQYF. For the CDR3, the DNA is TGTGCCAGCGGAAGGACTAGCGGGAGGTTCGAGCAGTACTTC. The V and J genes are TRBV2 and TRBJ2-7, with 14 bases matching TRBD2. CDR3 length: 14 amino acids. From germline, CDR1 is SNHLY and CDR2 FYNNEI. Trimming took 8 bases from V and 6 from J; bases not matched to a gene: 6.

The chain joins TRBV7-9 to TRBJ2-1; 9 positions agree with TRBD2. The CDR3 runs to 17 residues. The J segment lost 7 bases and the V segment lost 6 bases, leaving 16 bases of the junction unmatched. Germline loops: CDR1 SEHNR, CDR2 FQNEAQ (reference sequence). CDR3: CASRGKVAGGHPNEQFF. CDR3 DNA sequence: TGTGCCAGCAGAGGAAAGGTGGCGGGAGGGCATCCGAATGAGCAGTTCTTC.

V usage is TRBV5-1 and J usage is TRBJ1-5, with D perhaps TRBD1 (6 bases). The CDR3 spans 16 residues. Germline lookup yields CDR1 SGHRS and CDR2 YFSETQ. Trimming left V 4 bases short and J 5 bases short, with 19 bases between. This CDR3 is CASSTQPGGPDQPQHF. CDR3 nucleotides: TGCGCCAGCAGCACCCAACCGGGGGGGCCCGATCAGCCCCAGCATTTT.

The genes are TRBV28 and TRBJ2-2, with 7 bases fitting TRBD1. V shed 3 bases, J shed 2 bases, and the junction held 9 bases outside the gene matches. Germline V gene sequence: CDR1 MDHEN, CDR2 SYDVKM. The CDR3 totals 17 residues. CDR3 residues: CASSFSPGTANTGELFF. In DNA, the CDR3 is TGTGCCAGCAGTTTCTCCCCCGGGACAGCTAACACCGGGGAGCTGTTTTTT.

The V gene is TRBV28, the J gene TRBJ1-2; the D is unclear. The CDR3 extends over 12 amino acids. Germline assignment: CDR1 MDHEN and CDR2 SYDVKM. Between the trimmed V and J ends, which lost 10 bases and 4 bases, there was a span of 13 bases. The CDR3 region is CATAAGPYGYTF. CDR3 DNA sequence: TGTGCCACAGCAGCCGGACCCTATGGCTACACCTTC.

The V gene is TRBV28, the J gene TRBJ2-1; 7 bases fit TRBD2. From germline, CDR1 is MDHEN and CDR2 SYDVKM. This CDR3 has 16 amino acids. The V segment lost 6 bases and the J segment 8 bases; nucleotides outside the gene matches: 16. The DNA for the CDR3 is TGTGCCAGCAGGGTCCAAGGGGCGGGAGTTGATCATGAGCAGTTCTTC. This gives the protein CASRVQGAGVDHEQFF. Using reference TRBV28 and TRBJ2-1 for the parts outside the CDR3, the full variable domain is DVKVTQSSRYLVKRTGEKVFLECVQDMDHENMFWYRQDPGLGLRLIYFSYDVKMKEKGDIPEGYSVSREKKERFSLILESASTNQTSMYLCASRVQGAGVDHEQFFGPGTRLTVL.

In DNA form, the CDR3 reads TGTGCCAGCAGTTCCGGGACCCCGAGCACAGATACGCAGTATTTT. As protein: CASSSGTPSTDTQYF. V gene TRBV28 combines with J gene TRBJ2-3, with D possibly called TRBD1 or TRBD2 (5 bases each). This CDR3 comprises 15 residues. V shed 4 bases and J shed 0 bases, with 11 bases lying between them. Germline CDR1 MDHEN, CDR2 SYDVKM.

CDR3 in amino acids: CAWLALGVNSYEQYF. CDR3 DNA sequence: TGTGCCTGGCTCGCACTGGGCGTTAACTCCTACGAGCAGTACTTC. The V call is TRBV30, the J call TRBJ2-7; D is unresolved. CDR1 is GTSNPN and CDR2 is SVGIG in the germline V gene (reference sequence). The germline V and J ends were trimmed by 5 bases and 0 bases, with 17 bases remaining between them. The CDR3 is made up of 15 amino acids.

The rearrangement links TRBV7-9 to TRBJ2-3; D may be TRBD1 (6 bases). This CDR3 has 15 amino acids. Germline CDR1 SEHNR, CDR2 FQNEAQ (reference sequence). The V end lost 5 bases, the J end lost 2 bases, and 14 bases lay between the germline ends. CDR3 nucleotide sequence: TGTGCCAGCAGCGAGATCAGGGGATTCACAGATACGCAGTATTTT. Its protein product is CASSEIRGFTDTQYF.

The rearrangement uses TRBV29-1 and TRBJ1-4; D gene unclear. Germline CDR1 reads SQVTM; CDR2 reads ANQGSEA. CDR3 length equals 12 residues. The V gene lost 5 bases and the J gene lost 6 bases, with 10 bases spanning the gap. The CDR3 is CSVQGPHEKLFF. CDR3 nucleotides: TGCAGCGTTCAAGGGCCTCATGAAAAACTGTTTTTT.

The CDR3 bases are TGTGCCAGCAGTGGTAATGGCTACACCTTC. Its translation: CASSGNGYTF. The rearrangement uses TRBV6-5 and TRBJ1-2; D not resolved. Looked up from germline, CDR1 is MNHEY and CDR2 is SVGAGI. The CDR3 runs 10 residues. With 5 bases removed from V and 6 bases from J, the gap between germline ends came to 4 bases.

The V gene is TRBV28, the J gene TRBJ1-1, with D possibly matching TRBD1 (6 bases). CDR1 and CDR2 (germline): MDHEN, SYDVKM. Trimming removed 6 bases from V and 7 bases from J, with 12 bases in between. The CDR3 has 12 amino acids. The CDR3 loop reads CASRLRGHEAFF. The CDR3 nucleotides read TGTGCCAGCAGGCTTAGGGGACATGAAGCTTTCTTT.

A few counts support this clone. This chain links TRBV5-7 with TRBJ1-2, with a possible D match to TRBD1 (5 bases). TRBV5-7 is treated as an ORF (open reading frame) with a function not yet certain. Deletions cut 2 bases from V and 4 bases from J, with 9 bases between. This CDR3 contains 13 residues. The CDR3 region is CASSFRGVYGYTF. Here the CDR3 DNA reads TGTGCCAGCAGCTTTAGGGGTGTCTATGGCTACACCTTC.

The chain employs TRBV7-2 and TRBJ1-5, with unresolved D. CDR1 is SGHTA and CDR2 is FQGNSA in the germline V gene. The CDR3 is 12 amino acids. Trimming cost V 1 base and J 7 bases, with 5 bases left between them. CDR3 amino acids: CASSLVKQPQHF. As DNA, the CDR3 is TGTGCCAGCAGCTTAGTGAAACAGCCCCAGCATTTT.

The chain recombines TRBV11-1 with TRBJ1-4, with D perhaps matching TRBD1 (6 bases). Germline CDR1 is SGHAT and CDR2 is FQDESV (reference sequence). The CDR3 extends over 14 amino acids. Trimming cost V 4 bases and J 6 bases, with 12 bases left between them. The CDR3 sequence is CASSSGTLHEKLFF. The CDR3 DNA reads TGTGCCAGCAGCTCCGGGACATTACATGAAAAACTGTTTTTT.

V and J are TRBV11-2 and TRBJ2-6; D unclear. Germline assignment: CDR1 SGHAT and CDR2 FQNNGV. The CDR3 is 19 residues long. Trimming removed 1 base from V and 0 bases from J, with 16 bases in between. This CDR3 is CASSLVARRPISGANVLTF. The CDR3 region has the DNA TGTGCCAGCAGCTTAGTTGCCAGACGACCCATCTCTGGGGCCAACGTCCTGACTTTC. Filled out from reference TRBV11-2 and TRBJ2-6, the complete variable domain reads EAGVAQSPRYKIIEKRQSVAFWCNPISGHATLYWYQQILGQGPKLLIQFQNNGVVDDSQLPKDRFSAERLKGVDSTLKIQPAKLEDSAVYLCASSLVARRPISGANVLTFGAGSRLTVL.

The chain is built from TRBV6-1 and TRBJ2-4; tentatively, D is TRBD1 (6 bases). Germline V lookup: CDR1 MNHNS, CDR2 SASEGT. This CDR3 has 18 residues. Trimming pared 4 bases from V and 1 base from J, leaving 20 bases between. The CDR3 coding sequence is TGTGCCAGCAGTGCAAGATACGGGACAAATCTCGCCAAAAACATTCAGTACTTC. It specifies CASSARYGTNLAKNIQYF.

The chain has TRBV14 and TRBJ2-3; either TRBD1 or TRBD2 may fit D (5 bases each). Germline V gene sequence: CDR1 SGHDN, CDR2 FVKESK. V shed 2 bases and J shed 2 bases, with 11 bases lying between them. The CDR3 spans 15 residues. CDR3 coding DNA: TGTGCCAGCAGCCAATCCGGGACCAACACAGATACGCAGTATTTT. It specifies CASSQSGTNTDTQYF.

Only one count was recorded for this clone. For the CDR3, the DNA is TGCAGTGCTAGAAGGGCCGGGGAGCTGTTTTTT. This encodes CSARRAGELFF. The genes are TRBV20-1 and TRBJ2-2; D call uncertain. V shed 2 bases and J shed 6 bases, with 4 bases lying between them. Germline V lookup: CDR1 DFQATT, CDR2 SNEGSKA (reference sequence). The CDR3 has 11 residues.

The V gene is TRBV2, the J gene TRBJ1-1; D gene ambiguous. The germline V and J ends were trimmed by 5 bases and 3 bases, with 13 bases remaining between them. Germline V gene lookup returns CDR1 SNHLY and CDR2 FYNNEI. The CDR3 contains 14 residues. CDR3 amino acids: CASSREGSDTEAFF. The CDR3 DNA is TGTGCCAGCAGTAGGGAAGGCTCGGACACTGAAGCTTTCTTT.

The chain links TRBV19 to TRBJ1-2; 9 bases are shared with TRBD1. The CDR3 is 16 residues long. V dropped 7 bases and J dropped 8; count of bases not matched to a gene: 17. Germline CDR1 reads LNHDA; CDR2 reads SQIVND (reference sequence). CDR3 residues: CASTTSPGQGIRGYTF. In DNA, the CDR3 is TGTGCCAGTACCACCTCACCGGGACAGGGAATACGAGGCTACACCTTC.

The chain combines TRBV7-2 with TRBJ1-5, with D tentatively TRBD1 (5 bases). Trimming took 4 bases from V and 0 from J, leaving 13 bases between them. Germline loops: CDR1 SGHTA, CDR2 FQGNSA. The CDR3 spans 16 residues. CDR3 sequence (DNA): TGTGCCAGCAGCTCGCGGACAAGAAATAGCAATCAGCCCCAGCATTTT. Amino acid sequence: CASSSRTRNSNQPQHF.

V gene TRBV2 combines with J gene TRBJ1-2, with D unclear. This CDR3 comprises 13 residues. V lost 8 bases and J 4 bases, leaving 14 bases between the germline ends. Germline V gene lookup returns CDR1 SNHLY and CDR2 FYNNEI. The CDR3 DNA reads TGTGCCAGCGACCCGGGTCCCTTCTATGGCTACACCTTC. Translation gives CASDPGPFYGYTF.

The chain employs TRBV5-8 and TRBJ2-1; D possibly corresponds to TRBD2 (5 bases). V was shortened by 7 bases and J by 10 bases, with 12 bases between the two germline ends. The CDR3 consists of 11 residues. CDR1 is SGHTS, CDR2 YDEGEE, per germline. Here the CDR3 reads CASRRLVEQFF. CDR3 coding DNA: TGTGCCAGCCGGAGGTTAGTCGAGCAGTTCTTC.

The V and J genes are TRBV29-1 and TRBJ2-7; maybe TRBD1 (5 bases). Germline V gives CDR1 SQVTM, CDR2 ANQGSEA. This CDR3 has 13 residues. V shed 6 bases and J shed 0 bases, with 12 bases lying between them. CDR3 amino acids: CSVQGLSSYEQYF. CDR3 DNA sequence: TGCAGCGTCCAGGGTCTGAGCTCCTACGAGCAGTACTTC.

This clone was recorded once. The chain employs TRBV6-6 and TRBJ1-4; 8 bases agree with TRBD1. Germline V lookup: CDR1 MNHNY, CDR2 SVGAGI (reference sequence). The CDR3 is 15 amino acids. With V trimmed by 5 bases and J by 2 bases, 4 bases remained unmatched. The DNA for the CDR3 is TGTGCCAGCAGTACAAGGGACAGGACTAATGAAAAACTGTTTTTT. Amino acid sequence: CASSTRDRTNEKLFF.

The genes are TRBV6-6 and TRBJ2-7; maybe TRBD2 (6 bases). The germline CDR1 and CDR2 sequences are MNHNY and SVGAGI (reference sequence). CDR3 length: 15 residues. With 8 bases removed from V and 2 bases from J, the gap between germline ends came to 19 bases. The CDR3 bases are TGTGCCAGCGCAGCTGGCGGGACCTCAACCTACGAGCAGTACTTC. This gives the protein CASAAGGTSTYEQYF.